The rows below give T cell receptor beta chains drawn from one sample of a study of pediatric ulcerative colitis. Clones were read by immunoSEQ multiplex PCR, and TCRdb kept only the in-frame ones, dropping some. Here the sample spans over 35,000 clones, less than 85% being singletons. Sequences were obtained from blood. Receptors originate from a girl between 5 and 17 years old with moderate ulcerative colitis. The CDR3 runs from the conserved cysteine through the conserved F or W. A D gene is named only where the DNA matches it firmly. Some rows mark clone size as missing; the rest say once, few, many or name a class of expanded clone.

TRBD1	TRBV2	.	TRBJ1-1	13	CASGTGRNTEAFF	TGTGCCAGCGGGACAGGGAGGAACACTGAAGCTTTCTTT
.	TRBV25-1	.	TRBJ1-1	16	CASSERDSSMNTEAFF	TGTGCCAGCAGTGAACGGGATTCTAGCATGAACACTGAAGCTTTCTTT
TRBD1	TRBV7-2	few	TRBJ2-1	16	CASSLGVTGGYNEQFF	TGTGCCAGCAGCTTAGGGGTAACAGGGGGCTACAATGAGCAGTTCTTC
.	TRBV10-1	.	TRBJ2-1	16	CASSRSAVQGHNEQFF	TGCGCCAGCAGCCGATCCGCCGTACAGGGACACAATGAGCAGTTCTTC
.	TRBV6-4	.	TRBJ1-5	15	CASSEEGGSNQPQHF	TGTGCCAGCAGTGAAGAGGGCGGCAGCAATCAGCCCCAGCATTTT
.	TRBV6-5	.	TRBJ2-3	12	CASSPTTDTQYF	TGTGCCAGCAGCCCGACCACAGATACGCAGTATTTT
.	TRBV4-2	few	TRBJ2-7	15	CASSQEGFRFDEQYF	TGTGCCAGCAGCCAAGAGGGGTTCAGGTTCGACGAGCAGTACTTC
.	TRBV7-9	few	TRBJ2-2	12	CASDTGTGELFF	TGTGCCAGCGATACGGGCACCGGGGAGCTGTTTTTT
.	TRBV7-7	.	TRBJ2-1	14	CASSLGRGGDEQFF	TGTGCCAGCAGCTTAGGCCGGGGTGGCGATGAGCAGTTCTTC
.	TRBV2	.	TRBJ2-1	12	CASSESPPPQFF	TGTGCCAGCAGTGAAAGCCCACCCCCGCAGTTCTTC
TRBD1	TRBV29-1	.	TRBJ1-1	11	CSSRGDTEAFF	TGCAGCTCCAGGGGGGACACTGAAGCTTTCTTT
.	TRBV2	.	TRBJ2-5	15	CASSLGSGFQETQYF	TGTGCCAGCAGCTTAGGGTCAGGGTTCCAAGAGACCCAGTACTTC
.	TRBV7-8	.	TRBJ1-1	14	CASSLGRDGTEAFF	TGTGCCAGCAGCTTAGGAAGGGATGGTACTGAAGCTTTCTTT
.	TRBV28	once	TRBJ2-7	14	CASSPPGRTYEQYF	TGTGCCAGCAGTCCACCGGGCCGCACCTACGAGCAGTACTTC
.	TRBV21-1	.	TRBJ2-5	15	CASSSRTGGQETQYF	TGTGCCAGCAGCTCCCGGACGGGGGGTCAAGAGACCCAGTACTTC
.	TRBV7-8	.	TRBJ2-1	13	CASSFGSRGEQFF	TGTGCCAGCAGCTTTGGTTCCCGCGGTGAGCAGTTCTTC
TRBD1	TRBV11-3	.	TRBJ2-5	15	CASSLEGGAGETQYF	TGTGCCAGCAGCTTAGAAGGGGGCGCGGGAGAGACCCAGTACTTC
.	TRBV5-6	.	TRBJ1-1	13	CASSKGDETEAFF	TGTGCCAGCAGTAAGGGAGACGAGACTGAAGCTTTCTTT
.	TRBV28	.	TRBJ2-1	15	CASRSSRDNDNEQFF	TGTGCCAGCAGGAGTTCGCGGGACAACGACAATGAGCAGTTCTTC
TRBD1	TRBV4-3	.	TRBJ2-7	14	CASSRGTGSYEQYF	TGCGCCAGCAGCCGGGGGACAGGTTCCTACGAGCAGTACTTC
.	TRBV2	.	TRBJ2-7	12	CASAERTYEQYF	TGTGCCAGCGCAGAGAGAACCTACGAGCAGTACTTC
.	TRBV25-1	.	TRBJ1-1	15	CASSDRVRGNTEAFF	TGTGCCAGCAGTGATAGGGTCAGGGGGAACACTGAAGCTTTCTTT
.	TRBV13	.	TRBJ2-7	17	CASSTSSNRTSGYEQYF	TGTGCCAGCAGCACTAGCTCCAATCGGACCTCTGGCTACGAGCAGTACTTC
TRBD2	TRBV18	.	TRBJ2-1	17	CASSTYSSGLADNEQFF	TGTGCCAGCAGTACCTATTCATCGGGACTAGCGGACAATGAGCAGTTCTTC
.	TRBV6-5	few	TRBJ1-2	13	CASSVGTGYGYTF	TGTGCCAGCAGTGTCGGGACCGGGTATGGCTACACCTTC
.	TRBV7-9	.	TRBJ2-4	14	CASSSRQEGNIQYF	TGTGCCAGCAGCTCCCGGCAAGAGGGAAACATTCAGTACTTC
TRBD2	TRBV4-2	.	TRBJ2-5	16	CASSQGPGGYGETQYF	TGTGCCAGCAGCCAAGGGCCGGGGGGGTATGGAGAGACCCAGTACTTC
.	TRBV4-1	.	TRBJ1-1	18	CASSQVSSGRRGDTEAFF	TGCGCCAGCAGCCAAGTTTCCTCCGGCCGCCGGGGGGACACTGAAGCTTTCTTT
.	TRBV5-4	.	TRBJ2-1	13	CASSPSVGNEQFF	TGTGCCAGCAGCCCCTCAGTTGGCAATGAGCAGTTCTTC
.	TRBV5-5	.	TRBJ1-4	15	CASSGDGPAHEKLFF	TGTGCCAGCAGCGGGGACGGCCCGGCGCATGAAAAACTGTTTTTT
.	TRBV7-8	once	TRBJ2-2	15	CASSLWAYSTGELFF	TGTGCCAGCAGCTTATGGGCTTACTCCACCGGGGAGCTGTTTTTT
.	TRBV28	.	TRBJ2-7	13	CASSSAISYEQYF	TGTGCCAGCAGTTCAGCGATCTCCTACGAGCAGTACTTC
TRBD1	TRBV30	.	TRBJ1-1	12	CAWGRGGSEAFF	TGTGCCTGGGGACGAGGGGGCAGTGAAGCTTTCTTT
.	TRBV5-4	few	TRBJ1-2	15	CASSSQGRVSGGYTF	TGTGCCAGCAGCTCGCAGGGTAGGGTTAGCGGCGGCTACACCTTC